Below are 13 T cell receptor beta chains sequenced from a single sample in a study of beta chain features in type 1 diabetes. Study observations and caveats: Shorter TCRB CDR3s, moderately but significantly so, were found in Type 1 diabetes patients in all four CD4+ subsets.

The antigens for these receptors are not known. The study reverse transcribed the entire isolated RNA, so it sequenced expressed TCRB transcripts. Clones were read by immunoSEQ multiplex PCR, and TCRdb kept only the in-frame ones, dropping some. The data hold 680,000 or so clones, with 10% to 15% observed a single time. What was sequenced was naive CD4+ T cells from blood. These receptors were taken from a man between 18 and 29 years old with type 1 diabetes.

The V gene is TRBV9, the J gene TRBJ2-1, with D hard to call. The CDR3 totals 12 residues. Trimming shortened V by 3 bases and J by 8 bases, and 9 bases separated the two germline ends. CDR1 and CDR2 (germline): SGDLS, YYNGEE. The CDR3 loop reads CASSASWHEQFF. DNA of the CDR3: TGTGCCAGCAGCGCCTCTTGGCATGAGCAGTTCTTC.

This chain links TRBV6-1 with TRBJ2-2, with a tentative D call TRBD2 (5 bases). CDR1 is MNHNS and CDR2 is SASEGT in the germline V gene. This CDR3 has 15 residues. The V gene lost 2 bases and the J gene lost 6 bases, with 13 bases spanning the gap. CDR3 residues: CASSEIGSFSGELFF. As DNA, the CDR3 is TGTGCCAGCAGTGAAATAGGGAGCTTTTCCGGGGAGCTGTTTTTT.

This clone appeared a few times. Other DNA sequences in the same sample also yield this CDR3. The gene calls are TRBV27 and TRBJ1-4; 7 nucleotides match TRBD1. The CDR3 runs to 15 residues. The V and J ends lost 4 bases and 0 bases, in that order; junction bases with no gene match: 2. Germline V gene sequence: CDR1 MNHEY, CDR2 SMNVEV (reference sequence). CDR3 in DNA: TGTGCCAGCAGTTCGCAGGGGGCAACTAATGAAAAACTGTTTTTT. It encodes CASSSQGATNEKLFF.

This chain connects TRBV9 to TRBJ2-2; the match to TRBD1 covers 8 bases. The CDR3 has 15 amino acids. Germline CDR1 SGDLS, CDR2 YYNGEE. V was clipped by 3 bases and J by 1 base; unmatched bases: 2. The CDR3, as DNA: TGTGCCAGCAGCGGACAGGGGAGGAACACCGGGGAGCTGTTTTTT. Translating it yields CASSGQGRNTGELFF. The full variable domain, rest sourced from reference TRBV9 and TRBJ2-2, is DSGVTQTPKHLITATGQRVTLRCSPRSGDLSVYWYQQSLDQGLQFLIQYYNGEERAKGNILERFSAQQFPDLHSELNLSSLELGDSALYFCASSGQGRNTGELFFGEGSRLTVL.

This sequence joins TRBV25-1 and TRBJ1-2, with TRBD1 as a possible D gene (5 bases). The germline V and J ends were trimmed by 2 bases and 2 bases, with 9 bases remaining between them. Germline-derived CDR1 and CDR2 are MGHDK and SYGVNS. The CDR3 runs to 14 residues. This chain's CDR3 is CASSEQGVNYGYTF. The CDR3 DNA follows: TGTGCCAGCAGTGAACAGGGTGTCAACTATGGCTACACCTTC.

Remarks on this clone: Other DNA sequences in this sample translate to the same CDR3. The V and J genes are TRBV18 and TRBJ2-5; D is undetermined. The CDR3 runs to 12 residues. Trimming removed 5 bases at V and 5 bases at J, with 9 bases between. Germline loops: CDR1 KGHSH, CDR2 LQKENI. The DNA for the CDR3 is TGTGCCAGCTCATCAAATCAGGAGACCCAGTACTTC. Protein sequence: CASSSNQETQYF.

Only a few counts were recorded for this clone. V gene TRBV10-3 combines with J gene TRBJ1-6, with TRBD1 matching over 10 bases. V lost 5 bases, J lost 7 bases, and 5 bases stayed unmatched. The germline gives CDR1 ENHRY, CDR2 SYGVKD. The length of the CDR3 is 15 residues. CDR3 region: CAISRQGAPNSPLHF. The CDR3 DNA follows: TGTGCCATCAGTAGACAGGGGGCCCCGAATTCACCCCTCCACTTT.

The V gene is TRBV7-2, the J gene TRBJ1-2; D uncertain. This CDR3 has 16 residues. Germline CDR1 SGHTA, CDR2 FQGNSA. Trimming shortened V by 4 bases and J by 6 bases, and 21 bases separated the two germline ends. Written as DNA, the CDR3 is TGTGCCAGCAGCTCGATGGCCGTTGCAAATGGGGATGGCTACACCTTC. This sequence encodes CASSSMAVANGDGYTF.

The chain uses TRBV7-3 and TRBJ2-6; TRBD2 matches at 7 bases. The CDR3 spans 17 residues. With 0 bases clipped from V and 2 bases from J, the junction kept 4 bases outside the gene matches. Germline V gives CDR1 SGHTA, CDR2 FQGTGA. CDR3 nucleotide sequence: TGTGCCAGCAGCTTAACGTGGGGAGGGCCTGGGGCCAACGTCCTGACTTTC. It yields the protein CASSLTWGGPGANVLTF.

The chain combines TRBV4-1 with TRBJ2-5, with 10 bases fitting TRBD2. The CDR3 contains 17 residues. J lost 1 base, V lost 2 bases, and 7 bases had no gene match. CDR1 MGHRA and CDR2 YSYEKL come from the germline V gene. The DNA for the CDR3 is TGCGCCAGCAGCCAATCTCGAGTAGCGGGAGGCCAAGAGACCCAGTACTTC. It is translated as CASSQSRVAGGQETQYF.

The DNA of the CDR3 is TGTGCCAGCTCCTCCACGTGGAGGTTCGGCGACGAGCAGTACTTC. This codes for CASSSTWRFGDEQYF. The genes are TRBV18 and TRBJ2-7, with TRBD2 as a possible D gene (5 bases). V shed 6 bases and J shed 5 bases, with 20 bases lying between them. Germline V gene sequence: CDR1 KGHSH, CDR2 LQKENI. There are 15 residues in the CDR3. Drawing the rest from reference TRBV18 and TRBJ2-7, the complete variable domain is NAGVMQNPRHLVRRRGQEARLRCSPMKGHSHVYWYRQLPEEGLKFMVYLQKENIIDESGMPKERFSAEFPKEGPSILRIQQVVRGDSAAYFCASSSTWRFGDEQYFGPGTRLTVT.

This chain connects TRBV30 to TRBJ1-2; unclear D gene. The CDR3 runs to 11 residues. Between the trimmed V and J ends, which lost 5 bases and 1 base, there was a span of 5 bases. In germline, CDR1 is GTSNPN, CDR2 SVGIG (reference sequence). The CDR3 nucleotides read TGTGCCTGGTCCCATAACTATGGCTACACCTTC. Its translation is CAWSHNYGYTF.

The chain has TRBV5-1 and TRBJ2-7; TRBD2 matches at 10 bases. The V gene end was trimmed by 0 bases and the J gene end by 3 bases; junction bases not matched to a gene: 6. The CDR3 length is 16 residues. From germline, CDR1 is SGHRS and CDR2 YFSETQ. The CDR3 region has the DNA TGCGCCAGCAGCTTGGCCGGGCTAGCGGGGGACTACGAGCAGTACTTC. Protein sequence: CASSLAGLAGDYEQYF.